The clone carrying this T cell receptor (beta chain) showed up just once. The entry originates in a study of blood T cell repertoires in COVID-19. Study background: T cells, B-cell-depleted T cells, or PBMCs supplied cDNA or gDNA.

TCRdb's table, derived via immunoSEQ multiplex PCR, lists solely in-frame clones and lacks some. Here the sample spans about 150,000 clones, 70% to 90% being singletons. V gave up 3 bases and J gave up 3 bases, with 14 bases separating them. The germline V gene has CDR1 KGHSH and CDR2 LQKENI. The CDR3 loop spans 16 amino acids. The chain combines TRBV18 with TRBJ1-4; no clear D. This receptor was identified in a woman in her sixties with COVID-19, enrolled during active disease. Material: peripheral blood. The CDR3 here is CASSPGREGANEKLFF. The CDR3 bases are TGTGCCAGCTCACCCGGGCGGGAAGGAGCTAATGAAAAACTGTTTTTT.